This TCR beta chain comes out of a study of T cell responses to AZD1222 COVID-19 vaccine. Method: immunoSEQ multiplex PCR; TCRdb's copy keeps in-frame clones and lacks some. This sample has around 100,000 clones, with approximately 96% found just once. The germline V gene has CDR1 SGHVS and CDR2 FQNEAQ. V trimming: 5 bases; J trimming: 3 bases; junction bases outside the gene matches: 10. This CDR3 is 16 amino acids long. This clone has just one count. Its antigen is currently unknown. Study-level findings and limits: The study found Spike-specific TCR breadth and depth rose after two AZD1222 doses.

This sequence was found in an adult in good health. The specimen was peripheral blood, collected on day 0 of AZD1222 vaccination. The gene calls are TRBV7-8 and TRBJ1-2; TRBD1 aligns across 9 bases. The CDR3 is CASSVRRDREDYGYTF. The CDR3 DNA sequence: TGTGCCAGCAGCGTTCGCCGGGACAGGGAGGACTATGGCTACACCTTC. Full variable domain (remainder filled in from reference TRBV7-8 and TRBJ1-2): GAGVSQSPRYKVAKRGQDVALRCDPISGHVSLFWYQQALGQGPEFLTYFQNEAQLDKSGLPSDRFFAERPEGSVSTLKIQRTQQEDSAVYLCASSVRRDREDYGYTFGSGTRLTVV.